This TCR beta chain was recovered during a study of control samples from healthy donors and cancer patients. Trimming stripped 8 bases from V and 8 bases from J, with 21 bases between. This CDR3 is 14 amino acids long. Germline CDR1 and CDR2: ENHRY and SYGVKD. Generated by immunoSEQ multiplex PCR, the TCRdb table keeps only in-frame clones and is missing some. The sample yields about 83,000 clones, around 91% seen once. This chain connects TRBV10-3 to TRBJ1-2; D is possibly TRBD1 (6 bases). This receptor was taken from a man aged 50 to 60 in good health. The sequenced sample consisted of blood. The CDR3: CAIRNSVEGGGYTF. The CDR3 bases are TGTGCCATCCGGAACAGCGTTGAGGGGGGAGGCTACACCTTC.